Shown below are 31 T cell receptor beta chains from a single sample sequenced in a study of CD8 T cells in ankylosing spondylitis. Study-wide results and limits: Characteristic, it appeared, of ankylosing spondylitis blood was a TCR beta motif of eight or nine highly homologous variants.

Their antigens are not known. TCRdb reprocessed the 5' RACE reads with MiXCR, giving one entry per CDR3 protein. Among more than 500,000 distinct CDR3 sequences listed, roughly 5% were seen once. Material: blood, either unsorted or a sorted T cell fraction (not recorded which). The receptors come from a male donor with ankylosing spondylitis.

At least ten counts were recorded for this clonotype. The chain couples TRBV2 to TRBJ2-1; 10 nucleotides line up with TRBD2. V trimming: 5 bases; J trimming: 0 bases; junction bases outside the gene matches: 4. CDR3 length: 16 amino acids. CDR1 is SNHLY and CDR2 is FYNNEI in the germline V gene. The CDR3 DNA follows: TGTGCCAGCAGTCCTTGGACTAGCGGCTCCTACAATGAGCAGTTCTTC. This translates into CASSPWTSGSYNEQFF.

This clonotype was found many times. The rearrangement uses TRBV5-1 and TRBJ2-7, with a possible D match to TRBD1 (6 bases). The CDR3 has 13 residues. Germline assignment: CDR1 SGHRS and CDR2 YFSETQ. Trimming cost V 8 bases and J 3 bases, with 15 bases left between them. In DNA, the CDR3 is TGCGCCAGTTTCCGGGACAACTACTACGAGCAGTACTTC. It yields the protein CASFRDNYYEQYF.

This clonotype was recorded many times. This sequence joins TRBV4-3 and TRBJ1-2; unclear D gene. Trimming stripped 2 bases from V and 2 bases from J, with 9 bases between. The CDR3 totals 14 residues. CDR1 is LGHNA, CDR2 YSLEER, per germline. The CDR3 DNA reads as TGCGCCAGCAGCCAACGCCAGCAAAACTATGGCTACACCTTC. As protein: CASSQRQQNYGYTF.

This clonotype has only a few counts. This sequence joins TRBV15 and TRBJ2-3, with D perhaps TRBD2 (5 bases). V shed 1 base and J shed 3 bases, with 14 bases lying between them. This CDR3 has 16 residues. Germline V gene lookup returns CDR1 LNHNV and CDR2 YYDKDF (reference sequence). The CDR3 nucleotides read TGTGCCACCAGCAGAGGGGAGACCGACGTTACAGATACGCAGTATTTT. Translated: CATSRGETDVTDTQYF.

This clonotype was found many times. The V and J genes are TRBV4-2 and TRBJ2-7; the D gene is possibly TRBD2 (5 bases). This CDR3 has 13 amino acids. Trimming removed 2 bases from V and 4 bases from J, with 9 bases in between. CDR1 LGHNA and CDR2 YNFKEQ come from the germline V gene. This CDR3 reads CASSQRLPYEQYF. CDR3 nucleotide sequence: TGTGCCAGCAGCCAAAGACTACCGTACGAGCAGTACTTC.

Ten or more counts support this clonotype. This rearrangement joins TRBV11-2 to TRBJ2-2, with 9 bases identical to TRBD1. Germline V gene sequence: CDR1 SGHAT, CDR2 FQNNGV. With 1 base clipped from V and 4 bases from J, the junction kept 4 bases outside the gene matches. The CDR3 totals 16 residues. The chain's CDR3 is CASSLVKGQGTGELFF. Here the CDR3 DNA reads TGTGCCAGCAGCTTAGTTAAGGGACAGGGCACCGGGGAGCTGTTTTTT.

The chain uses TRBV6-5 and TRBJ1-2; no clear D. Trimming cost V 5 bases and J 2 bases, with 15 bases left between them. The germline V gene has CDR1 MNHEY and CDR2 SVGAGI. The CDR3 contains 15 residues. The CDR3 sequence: CASSNRARHNYGYTF. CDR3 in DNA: TGTGCCAGCAGTAACCGGGCCCGGCACAACTATGGCTACACCTTC.

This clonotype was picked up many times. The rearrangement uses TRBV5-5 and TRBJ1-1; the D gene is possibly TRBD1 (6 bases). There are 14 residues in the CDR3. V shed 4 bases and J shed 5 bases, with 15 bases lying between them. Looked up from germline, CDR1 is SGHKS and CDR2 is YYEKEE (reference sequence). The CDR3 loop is CASSVHRERTEAFF. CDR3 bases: TGTGCCAGCAGCGTACACAGGGAGCGAACTGAAGCTTTCTTT. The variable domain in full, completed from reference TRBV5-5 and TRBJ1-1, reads DAGVTQSPTHLIKTRGQQVTLRCSPISGHKSVSWYQQVLGQGPQFIFQYYEKEERGRGNFPDRFSARQFPNYSSELNVNALLLGDSALYLCASSVHRERTEAFFGQGTRLTVV.

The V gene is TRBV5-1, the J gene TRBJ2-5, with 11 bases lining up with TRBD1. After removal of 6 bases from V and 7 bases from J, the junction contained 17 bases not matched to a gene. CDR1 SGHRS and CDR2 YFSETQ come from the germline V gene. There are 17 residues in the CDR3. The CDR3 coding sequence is TGCGCCAGCATCCTCAATCCCGGACAGGGGGCCAGCGGGACCCAGTACTTC. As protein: CASILNPGQGASGTQYF.

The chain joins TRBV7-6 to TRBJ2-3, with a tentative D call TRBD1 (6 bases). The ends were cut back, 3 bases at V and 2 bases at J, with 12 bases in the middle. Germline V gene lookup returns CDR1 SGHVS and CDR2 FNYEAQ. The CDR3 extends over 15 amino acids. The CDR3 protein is CASSFNRAFTDTQYF. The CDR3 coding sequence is TGTGCCAGCAGCTTCAACAGGGCCTTCACAGATACGCAGTATTTT.

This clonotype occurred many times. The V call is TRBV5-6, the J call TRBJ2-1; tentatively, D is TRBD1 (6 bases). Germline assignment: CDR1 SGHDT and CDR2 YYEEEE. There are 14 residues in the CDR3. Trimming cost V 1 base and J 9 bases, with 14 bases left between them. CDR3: CASSLSGRGGEQFF. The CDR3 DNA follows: TGTGCCAGCAGCTTGTCCGGGCGAGGGGGTGAGCAGTTCTTC.

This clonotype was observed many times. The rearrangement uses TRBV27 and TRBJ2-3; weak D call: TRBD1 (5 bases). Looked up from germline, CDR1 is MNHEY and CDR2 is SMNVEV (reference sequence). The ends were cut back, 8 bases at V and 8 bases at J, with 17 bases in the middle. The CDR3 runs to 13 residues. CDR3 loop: CASWKDTQGTQYF. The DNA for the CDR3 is TGTGCCAGCTGGAAGGACACTCAGGGTACGCAGTATTTT.

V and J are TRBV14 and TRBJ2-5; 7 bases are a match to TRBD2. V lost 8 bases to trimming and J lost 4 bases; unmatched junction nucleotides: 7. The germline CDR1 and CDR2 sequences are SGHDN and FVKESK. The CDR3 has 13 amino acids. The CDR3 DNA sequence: TGTGCCAGCGGAAGGACTAGGAGAGAGACCCAGTACTTC. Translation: CASGRTRRETQYF.

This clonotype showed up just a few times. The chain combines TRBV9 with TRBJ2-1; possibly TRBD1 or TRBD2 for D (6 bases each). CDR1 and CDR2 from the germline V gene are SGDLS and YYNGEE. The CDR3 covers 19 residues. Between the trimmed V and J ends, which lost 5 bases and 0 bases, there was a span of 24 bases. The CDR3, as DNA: TGTGCCAGCAGTGTTTTCGGAGGGGGGACCCGAAGCTCCTACAATGAGCAGTTCTTC. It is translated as CASSVFGGGTRSSYNEQFF. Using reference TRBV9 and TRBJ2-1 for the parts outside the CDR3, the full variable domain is DSGVTQTPKHLITATGQRVTLRCSPRSGDLSVYWYQQSLDQGLQFLIQYYNGEERAKGNILERFSAQQFPDLHSELNLSSLELGDSALYFCASSVFGGGTRSSYNEQFFGPGTRLTVL.

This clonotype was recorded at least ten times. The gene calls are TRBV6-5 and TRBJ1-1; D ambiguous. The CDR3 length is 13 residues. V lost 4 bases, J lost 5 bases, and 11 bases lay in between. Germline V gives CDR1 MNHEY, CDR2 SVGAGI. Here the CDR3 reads CASSWVEKTEAFF. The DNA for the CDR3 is TGTGCCAGCAGTTGGGTGGAGAAAACTGAAGCTTTCTTT.

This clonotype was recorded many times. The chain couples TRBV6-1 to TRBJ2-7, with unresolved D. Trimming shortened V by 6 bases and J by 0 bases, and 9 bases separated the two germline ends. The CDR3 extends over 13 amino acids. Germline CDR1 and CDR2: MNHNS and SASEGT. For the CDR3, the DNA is TGTGCCAGCAGACCCCTCGACTCCTACGAGCAGTACTTC. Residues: CASRPLDSYEQYF.

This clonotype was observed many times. The CDR3 nucleotides read TGCAGCCCGACGGCAGGGCGCCAGAACCTCTATGGCTACACCTTC. Its protein product is CSPTAGRQNLYGYTF. The V gene is TRBV20-1, the J gene TRBJ1-2, with D perhaps TRBD1 (5 bases). Germline V CDR1 and CDR2: DFQATT, SNEGSKA (reference sequence). The CDR3 has 15 residues.

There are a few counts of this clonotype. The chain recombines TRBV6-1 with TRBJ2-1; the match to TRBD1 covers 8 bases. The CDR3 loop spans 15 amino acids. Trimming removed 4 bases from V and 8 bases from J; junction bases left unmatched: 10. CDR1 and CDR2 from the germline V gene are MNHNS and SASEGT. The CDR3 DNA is TGTGCCAGCAGTGCAGGGACAGGTGGGTGGGATGAGCAGTTCTTC. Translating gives CASSAGTGGWDEQFF.

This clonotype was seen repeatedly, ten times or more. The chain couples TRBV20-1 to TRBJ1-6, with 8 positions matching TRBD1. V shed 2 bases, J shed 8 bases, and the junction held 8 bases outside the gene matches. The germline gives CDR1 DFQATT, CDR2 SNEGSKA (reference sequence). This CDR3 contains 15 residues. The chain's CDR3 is CSARSQDRDDSPLHF. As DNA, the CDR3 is TGCAGTGCTAGAAGCCAGGACAGGGATGATTCACCCCTCCACTTT.

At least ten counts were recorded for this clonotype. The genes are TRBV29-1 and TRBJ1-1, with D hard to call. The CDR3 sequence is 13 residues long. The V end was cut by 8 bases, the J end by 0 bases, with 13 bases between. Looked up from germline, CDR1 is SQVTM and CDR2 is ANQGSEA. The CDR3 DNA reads TGCAGCCCCACACCGGCCATGAACACTGAAGCTTTCTTT. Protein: CSPTPAMNTEAFF.

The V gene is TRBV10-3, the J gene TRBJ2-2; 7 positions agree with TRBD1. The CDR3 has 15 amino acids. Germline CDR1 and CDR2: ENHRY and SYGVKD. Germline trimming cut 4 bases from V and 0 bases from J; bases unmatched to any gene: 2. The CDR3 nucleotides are TGTGCCATCAGTGTGGACAGGTCGAACACCGGGGAGCTGTTTTTT. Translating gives CAISVDRSNTGELFF.

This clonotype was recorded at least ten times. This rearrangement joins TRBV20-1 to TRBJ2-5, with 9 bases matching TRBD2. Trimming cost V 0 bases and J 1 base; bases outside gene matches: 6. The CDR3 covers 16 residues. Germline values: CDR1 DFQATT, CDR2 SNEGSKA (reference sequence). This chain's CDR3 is CSARESPAGGQETQYF. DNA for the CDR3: TGCAGTGCTAGAGAAAGCCCAGCGGGGGGCCAAGAGACCCAGTACTTC.

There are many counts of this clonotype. The CDR3 loop reads CAISDHSRLTGELFF. CDR3 DNA sequence: TGTGCCATCAGTGATCACTCCCGCCTCACCGGGGAGCTGTTTTTT. The rearrangement joins TRBV10-3 to TRBJ2-2; D is unresolved. CDR1 and CDR2 (germline): ENHRY, SYGVKD. The V gene lost 3 bases and the J gene lost 4 bases, with 12 bases spanning the gap. There are 15 residues in the CDR3.

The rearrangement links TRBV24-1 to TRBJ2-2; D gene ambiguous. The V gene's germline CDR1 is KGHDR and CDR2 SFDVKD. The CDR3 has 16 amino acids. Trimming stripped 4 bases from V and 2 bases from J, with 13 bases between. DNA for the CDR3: TGTGCCACCAGTGACCCATCGGCCGATAACACCGGGGAGCTGTTTTTT. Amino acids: CATSDPSADNTGELFF.

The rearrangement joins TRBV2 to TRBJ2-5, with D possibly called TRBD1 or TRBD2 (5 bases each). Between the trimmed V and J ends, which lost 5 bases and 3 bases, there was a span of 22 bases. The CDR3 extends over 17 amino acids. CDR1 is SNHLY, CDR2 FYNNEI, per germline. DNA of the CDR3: TGTGCCAGCAGTCTTAGCCGGGACCCGAGGGGAAAAGAGACCCAGTACTTC. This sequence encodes CASSLSRDPRGKETQYF.

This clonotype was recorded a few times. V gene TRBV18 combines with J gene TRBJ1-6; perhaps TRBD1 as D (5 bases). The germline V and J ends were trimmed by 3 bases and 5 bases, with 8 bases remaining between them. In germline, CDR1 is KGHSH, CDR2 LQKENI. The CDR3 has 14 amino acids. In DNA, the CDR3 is TGTGCCAGCTCACCTGGGGCCCATAATTCACCCCTCCACTTT. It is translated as CASSPGAHNSPLHF. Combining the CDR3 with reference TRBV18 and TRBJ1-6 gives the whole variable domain NAGVMQNPRHLVRRRGQEARLRCSPMKGHSHVYWYRQLPEEGLKFMVYLQKENIIDESGMPKERFSAEFPKEGPSILRIQQVVRGDSAAYFCASSPGAHNSPLHFGNGTRLTVT.

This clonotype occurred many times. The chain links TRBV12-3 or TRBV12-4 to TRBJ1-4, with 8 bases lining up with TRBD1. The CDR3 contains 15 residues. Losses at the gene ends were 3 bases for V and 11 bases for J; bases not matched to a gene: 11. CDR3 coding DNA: TGTGCCAGCAGTTTGTTGTCCACAGGGGGAGGGAAACTGTTTTTT. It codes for CASSLLSTGGGKLFF.

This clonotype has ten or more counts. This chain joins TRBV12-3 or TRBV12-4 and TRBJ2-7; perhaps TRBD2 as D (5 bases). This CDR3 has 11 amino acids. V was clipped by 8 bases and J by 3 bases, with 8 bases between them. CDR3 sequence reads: CASLAGYEQYF. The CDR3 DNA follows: TGTGCCAGCCTAGCCGGCTACGAGCAGTACTTC.

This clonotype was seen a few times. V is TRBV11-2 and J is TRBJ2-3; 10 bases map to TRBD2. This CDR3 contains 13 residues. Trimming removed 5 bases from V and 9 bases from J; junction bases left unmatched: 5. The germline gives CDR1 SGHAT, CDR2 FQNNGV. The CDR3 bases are TGTGCCAGCAGCGAAATACTAGCGGGAACGCAGTATTTT. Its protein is CASSEILAGTQYF.

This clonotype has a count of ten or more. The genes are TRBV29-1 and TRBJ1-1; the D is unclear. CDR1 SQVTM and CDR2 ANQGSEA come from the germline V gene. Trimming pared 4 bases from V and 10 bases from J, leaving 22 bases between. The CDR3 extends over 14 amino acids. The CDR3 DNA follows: TGCAGCGTTGTACGGTTTTCAGGCCTTAACCCAGCTTTCTTT. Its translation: CSVVRFSGLNPAFF.

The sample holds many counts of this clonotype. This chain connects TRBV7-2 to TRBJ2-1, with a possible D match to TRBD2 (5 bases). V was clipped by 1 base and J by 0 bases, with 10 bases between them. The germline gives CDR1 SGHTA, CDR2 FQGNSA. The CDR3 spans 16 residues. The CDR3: CASSLDSGSSYNEQFF. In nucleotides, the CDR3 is TGTGCCAGCAGCTTAGACAGCGGAAGCTCCTACAATGAGCAGTTCTTC.